This TCR beta chain came from a study of neurological immune-mediated disorders. Overall study results and limits: No CDR3 amino acid sequences recurred among expanded clones across subjects, suggesting private repertoires in all groups. In HTLV-1-associated myelopathy, TCR clonal expansion was greatest, and in multiple sclerosis it was least, below healthy controls.

This clonotype has at least ten counts. The antigen remains unidentified. V dropped 5 bases and J dropped 8 bases, with 15 bases sitting between them. The CDR3 is 13 residues long. Germline loops: CDR1 DFQATT, CDR2 SNEGSKA (reference sequence). Each TCR transcript was tagged with a 10-nucleotide random UMI during 5'RACE. Over 170 million TCR-beta sequences, together covering 15-18 subjects, were produced by every individual sequencing run that was carried out. MiXCR, applied by TCRdb to the 5' RACE reads, yields one record per CDR3 protein. The data contain 50,000 or so distinct CDR3 sequences, over 9% of them singletons.

This receptor was obtained from a woman in her forties with HTLV-1-associated myelopathy (HAM/TSP). The source material was PBMCs. The chain carries TRBV20-1 and TRBJ1-4, with TRBD1 as a possible D gene (6 bases). The CDR3 is CSALDRRWEKLFF. CDR3 bases: TGCAGTGCTTTAGACAGGAGATGGGAAAAACTGTTTTTT.